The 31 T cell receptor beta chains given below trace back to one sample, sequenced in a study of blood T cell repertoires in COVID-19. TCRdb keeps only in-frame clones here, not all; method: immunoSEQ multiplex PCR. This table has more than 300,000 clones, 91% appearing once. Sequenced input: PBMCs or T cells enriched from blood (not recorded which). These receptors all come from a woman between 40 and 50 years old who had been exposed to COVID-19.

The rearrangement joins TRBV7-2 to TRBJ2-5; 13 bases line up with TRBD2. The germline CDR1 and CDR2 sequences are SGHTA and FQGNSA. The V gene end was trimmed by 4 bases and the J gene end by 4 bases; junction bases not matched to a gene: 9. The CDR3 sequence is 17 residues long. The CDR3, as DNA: TGTGCCAGCAGCTCCCGACTAGCGGGAGGACGACGAGAGACCCAGTACTTC. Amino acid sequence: CASSSRLAGGRRETQYF. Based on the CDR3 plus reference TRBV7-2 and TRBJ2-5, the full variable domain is GAGVSQSPSNKVTEKGKDVELRCDPISGHTALYWYRQSLGQGLEFLIYFQGNSAPDKSGLPSDRFSAERTGGSVSTLTIQRTQQEDSAVYLCASSSRLAGGRRETQYFGPGTRLLVL.

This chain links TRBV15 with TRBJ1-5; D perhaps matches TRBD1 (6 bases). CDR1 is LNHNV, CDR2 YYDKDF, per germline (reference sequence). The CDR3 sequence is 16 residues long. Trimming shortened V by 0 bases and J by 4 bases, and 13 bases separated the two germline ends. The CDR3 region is CATSRDPTGLNQPQHF. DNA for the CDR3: TGTGCCACCAGCAGAGATCCGACAGGTCTGAATCAGCCCCAGCATTTT. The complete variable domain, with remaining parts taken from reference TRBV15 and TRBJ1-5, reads DAMVIQNPRYQVTQFGKPVTLSCSQTLNHNVMYWYQQKSSQAPKLLFHYYDKDFNNEADTPDNFQSRRPNTSFCFLDIRSPGLGDTAMYLCATSRDPTGLNQPQHFGDGTRLSIL.

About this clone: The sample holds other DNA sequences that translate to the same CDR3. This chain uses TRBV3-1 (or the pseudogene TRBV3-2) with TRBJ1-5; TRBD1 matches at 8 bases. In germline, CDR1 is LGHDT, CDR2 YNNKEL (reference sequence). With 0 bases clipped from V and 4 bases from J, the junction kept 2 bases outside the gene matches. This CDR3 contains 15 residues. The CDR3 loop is CASSQDRGRNQPQHF. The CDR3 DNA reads TGTGCCAGCAGCCAAGACAGGGGGCGAAATCAGCCCCAGCATTTT.

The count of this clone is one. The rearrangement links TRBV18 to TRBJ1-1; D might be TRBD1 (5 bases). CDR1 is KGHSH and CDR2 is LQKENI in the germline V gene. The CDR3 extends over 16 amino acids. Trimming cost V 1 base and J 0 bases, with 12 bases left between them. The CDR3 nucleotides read TGTGCCAGCTCACCACTGGACACCCCAATGAACACTGAAGCTTTCTTT. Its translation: CASSPLDTPMNTEAFF.

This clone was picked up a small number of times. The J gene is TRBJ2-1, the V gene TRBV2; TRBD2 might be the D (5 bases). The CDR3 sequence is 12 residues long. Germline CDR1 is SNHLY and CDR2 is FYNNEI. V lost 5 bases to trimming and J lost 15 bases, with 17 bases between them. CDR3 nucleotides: TGTGCCAGCAGTTTGGACCCTCGCGGGCCGTTCTTC. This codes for CASSLDPRGPFF.

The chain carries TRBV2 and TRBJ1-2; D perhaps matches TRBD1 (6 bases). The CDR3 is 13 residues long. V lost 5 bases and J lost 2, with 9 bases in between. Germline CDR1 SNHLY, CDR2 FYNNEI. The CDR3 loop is CASSRTENYGYTF. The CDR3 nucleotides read TGTGCCAGCAGTCGGACAGAAAACTATGGCTACACCTTC.

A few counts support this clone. The CDR3 bases are TGTGCCAGTAGTTCCGAGGGGGGGGCAGGTCAGCCCCAGCATTTT. Its protein is CASSSEGGAGQPQHF. The V gene is TRBV19, the J gene TRBJ1-5; weak D call: TRBD1 (6 bases). Trimming left V 5 bases short and J 6 bases short, with 17 bases between. Per the germline V gene, CDR1 is LNHDA and CDR2 is SQIVND (reference sequence). The CDR3 contains 15 residues. The entire variable domain, with the rest obtained from reference TRBV19 and TRBJ1-5, is as follows: DGGITQSPKYLFRKEGQNVTLSCEQNLNHDAMYWYRQDPGQGLRLIYYSQIVNDFQKGDIAEGYSVSREKKESFPLTVTSAQKNPTAFYLCASSSEGGAGQPQHFGDGTRLSIL.

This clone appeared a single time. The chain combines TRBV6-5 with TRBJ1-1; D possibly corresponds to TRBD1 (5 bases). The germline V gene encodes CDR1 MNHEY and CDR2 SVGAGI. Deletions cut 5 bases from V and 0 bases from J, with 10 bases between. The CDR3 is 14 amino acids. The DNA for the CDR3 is TGTGCCAGCAGTAGGACACGTATGAACACTGAAGCTTTCTTT. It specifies CASSRTRMNTEAFF.

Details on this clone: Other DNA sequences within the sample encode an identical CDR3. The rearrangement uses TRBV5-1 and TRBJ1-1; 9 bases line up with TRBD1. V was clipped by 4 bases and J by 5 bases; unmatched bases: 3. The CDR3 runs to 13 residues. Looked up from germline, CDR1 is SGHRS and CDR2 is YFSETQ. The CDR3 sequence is CASSLGTGTEAFF. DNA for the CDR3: TGCGCCAGCAGCCTAGGGACAGGGACTGAAGCTTTCTTT.

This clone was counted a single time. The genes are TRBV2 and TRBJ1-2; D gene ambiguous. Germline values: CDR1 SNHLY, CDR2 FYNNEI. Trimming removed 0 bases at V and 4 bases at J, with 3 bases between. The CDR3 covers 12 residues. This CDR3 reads CASSEASYGYTF. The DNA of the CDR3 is TGTGCCAGCAGTGAAGCCAGCTATGGCTACACCTTC. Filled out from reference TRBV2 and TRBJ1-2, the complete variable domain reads EPEVTQTPSHQVTQMGQEVILRCVPISNHLYFYWYRQILGQKVEFLVSFYNNEISEKSEIFDDQFSVERPDGSNFTLKIRSTKLEDSAMYFCASSEASYGYTFGSGTRLTVV.

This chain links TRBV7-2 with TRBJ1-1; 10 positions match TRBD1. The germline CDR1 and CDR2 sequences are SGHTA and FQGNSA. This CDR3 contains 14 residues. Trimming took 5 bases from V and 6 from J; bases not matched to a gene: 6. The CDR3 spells CASSAGQGRSEAFF. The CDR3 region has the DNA TGTGCCAGCAGCGCGGGACAGGGGAGATCTGAAGCTTTCTTT. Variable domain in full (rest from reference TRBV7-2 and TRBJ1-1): GAGVSQSPSNKVTEKGKDVELRCDPISGHTALYWYRQSLGQGLEFLIYFQGNSAPDKSGLPSDRFSAERTGGSVSTLTIQRTQQEDSAVYLCASSAGQGRSEAFFGQGTRLTVV.

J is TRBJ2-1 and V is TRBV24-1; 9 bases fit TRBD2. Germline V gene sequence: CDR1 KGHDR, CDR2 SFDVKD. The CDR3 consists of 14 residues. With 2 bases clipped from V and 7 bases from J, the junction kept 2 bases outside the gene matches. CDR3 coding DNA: TGTGCCACCAGTGATTATAGCGGGAGAAATGAGCAGTTCTTC. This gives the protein CATSDYSGRNEQFF.

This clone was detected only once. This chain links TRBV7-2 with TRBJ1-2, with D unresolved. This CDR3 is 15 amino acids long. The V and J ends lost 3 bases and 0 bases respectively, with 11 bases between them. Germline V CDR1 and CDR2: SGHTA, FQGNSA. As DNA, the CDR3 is TGTGCCAGCAGCTTCCCCGGTTTTACTAACTATGGCTACACCTTC. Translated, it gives CASSFPGFTNYGYTF.

The CDR3 coding sequence is TGTGCCAGCAGCGTGCTAGCCAAAGGTGACGAGCAGTACTTC. Amino acid sequence: CASSVLAKGDEQYF. This chain uses TRBV9 with TRBJ2-7, with a weak D call TRBD2 (5 bases). Trimming cost V 2 bases and J 5 bases, with 14 bases left between them. This CDR3 region has 14 residues. Germline values: CDR1 SGDLS, CDR2 YYNGEE.

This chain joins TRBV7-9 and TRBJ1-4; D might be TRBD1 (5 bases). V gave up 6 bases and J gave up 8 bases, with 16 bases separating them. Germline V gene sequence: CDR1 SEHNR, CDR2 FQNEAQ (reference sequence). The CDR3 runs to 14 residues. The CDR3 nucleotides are TGTGCCAGCAGGGGCCAGGGCGGCGAGGAAAAACTGTTTTTT. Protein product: CASRGQGGEEKLFF.

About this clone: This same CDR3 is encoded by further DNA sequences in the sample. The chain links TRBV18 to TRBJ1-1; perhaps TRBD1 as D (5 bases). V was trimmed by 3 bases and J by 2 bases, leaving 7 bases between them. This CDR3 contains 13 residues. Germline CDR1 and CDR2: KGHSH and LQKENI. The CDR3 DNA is TGTGCCAGCTCACCCCAGGGAAACACTGAAGCTTTCTTT. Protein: CASSPQGNTEAFF.

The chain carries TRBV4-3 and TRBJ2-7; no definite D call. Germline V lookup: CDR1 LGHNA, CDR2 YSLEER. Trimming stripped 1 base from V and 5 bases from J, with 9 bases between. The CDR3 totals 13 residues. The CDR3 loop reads CASSQGGHDEQYF. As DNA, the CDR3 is TGCGCCAGCAGCCAAGGTGGGCACGACGAGCAGTACTTC.

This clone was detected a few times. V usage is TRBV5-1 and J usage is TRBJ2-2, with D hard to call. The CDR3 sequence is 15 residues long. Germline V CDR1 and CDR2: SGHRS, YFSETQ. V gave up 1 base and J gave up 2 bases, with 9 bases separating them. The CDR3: CASSLSQTNTGELFF. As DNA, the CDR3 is TGCGCCAGCAGCTTGTCACAGACCAACACCGGGGAGCTGTTTTTT. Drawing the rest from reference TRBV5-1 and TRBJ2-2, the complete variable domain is KAGVTQTPRYLIKTRGQQVTLSCSPISGHRSVSWYQQTPGQGLQFLFEYFSETQRNKGNFPGRFSGRQFSNSRSEMNVSTLELGDSALYLCASSLSQTNTGELFFGEGSRLTVL.

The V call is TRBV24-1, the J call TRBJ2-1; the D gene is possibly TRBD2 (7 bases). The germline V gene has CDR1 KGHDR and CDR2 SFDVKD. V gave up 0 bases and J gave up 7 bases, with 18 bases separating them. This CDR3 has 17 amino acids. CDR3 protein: CATSDLRGRGGGNEQFF. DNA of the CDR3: TGTGCCACCAGTGATTTGCGGGGCAGGGGAGGGGGTAATGAGCAGTTCTTC.

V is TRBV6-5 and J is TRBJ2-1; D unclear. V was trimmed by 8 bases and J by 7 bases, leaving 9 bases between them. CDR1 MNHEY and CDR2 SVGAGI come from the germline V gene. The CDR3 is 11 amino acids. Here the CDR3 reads CASLFWNEQFF. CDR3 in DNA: TGTGCCAGCCTATTTTGGAATGAGCAGTTCTTC.

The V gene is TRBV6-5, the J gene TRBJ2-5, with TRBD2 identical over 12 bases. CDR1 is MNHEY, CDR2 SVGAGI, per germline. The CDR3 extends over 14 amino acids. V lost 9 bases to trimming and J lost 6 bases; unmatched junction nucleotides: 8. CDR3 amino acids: CASSSGRALKTQYF. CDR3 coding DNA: TGTGCCAGTTCTAGCGGGAGGGCCTTAAAGACCCAGTACTTC.

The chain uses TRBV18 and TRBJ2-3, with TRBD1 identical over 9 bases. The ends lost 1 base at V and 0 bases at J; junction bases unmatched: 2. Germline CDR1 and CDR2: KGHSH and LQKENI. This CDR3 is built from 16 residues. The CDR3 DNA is TGTGCCAGCTCACCACAAGGACAGGGGAGCACAGATACGCAGTATTTT. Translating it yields CASSPQGQGSTDTQYF.

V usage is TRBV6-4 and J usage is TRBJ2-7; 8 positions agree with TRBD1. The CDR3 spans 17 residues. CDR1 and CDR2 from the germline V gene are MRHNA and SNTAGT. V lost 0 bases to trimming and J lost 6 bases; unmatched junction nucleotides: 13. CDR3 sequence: CASSDSIQDRVMGEQYF. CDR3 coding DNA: TGTGCCAGCAGTGACTCGATACAGGACAGGGTTATGGGCGAGCAGTACTTC.

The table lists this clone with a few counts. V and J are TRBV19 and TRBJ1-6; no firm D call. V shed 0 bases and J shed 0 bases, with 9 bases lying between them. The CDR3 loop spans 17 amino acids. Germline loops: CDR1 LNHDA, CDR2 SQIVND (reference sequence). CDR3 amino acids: CASSIDLQSSYNSPLHF. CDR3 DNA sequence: TGTGCCAGTAGTATAGATCTACAGAGCTCCTATAATTCACCCCTCCACTTT.

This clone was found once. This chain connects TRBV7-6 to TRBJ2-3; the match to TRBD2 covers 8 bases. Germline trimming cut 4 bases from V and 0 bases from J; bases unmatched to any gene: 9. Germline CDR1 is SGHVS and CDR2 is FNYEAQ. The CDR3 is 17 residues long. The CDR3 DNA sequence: TGTGCCAGCAGCTACCTTGGCGGGGGGTCTAGCACAGATACGCAGTATTTT. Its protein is CASSYLGGGSSTDTQYF.

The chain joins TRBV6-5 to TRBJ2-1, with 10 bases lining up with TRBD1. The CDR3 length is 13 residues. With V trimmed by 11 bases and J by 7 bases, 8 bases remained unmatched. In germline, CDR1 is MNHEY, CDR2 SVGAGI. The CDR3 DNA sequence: TGTGCCGTATCCCGGGACAGGGGTAATGAGCAGTTCTTC. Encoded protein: CAVSRDRGNEQFF.

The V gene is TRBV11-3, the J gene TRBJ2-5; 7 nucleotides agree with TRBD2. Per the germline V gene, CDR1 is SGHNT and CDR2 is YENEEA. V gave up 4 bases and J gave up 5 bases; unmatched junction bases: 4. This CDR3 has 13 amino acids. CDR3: CASSSWGGETQYF. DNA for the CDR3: TGTGCCAGCAGCTCCTGGGGGGGGGAGACCCAGTACTTC.

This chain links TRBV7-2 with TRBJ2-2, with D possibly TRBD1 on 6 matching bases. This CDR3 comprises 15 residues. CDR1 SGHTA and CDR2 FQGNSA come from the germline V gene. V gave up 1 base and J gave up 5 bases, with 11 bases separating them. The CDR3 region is CASSLGGRGTGELFF. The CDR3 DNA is TGTGCCAGCAGCTTAGGGGGTAGGGGGACCGGGGAGCTGTTTTTT.

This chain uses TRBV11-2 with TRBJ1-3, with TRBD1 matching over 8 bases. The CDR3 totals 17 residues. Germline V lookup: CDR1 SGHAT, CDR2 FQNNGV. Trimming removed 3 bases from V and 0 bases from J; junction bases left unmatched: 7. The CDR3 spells CASSLTGVGSSGNTIYF. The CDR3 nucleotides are TGTGCCAGCAGCTTGACAGGGGTTGGAAGCTCTGGAAACACCATATATTTT.

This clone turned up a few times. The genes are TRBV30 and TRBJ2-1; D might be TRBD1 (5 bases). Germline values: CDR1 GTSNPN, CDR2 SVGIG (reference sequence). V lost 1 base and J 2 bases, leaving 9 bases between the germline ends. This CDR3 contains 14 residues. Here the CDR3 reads CAWSGRTPYNEQFF. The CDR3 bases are TGTGCCTGGAGTGGAAGGACACCCTACAATGAGCAGTTCTTC.

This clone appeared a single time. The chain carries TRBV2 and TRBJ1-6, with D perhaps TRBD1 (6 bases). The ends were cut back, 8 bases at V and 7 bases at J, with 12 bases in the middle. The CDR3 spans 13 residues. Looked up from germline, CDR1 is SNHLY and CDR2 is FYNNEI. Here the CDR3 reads CASRTAGNSPLHF. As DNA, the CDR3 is TGTGCCAGCCGGACAGCTGGAAATTCACCCCTCCACTTT.